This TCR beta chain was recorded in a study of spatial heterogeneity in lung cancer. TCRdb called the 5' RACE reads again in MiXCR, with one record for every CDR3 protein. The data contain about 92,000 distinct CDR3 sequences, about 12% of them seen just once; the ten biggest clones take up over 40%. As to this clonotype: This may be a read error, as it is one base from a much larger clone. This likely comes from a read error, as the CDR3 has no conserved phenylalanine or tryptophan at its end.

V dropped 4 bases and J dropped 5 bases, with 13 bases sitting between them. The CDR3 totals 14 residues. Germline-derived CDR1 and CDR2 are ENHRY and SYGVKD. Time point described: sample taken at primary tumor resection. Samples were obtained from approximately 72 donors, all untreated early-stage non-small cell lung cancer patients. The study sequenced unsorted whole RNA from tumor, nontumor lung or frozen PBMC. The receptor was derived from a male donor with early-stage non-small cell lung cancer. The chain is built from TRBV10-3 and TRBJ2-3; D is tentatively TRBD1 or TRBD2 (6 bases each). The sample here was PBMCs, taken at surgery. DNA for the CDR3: TGTGCCATCAGTGCGGGGGCTGGTAAAGATACGCAGTATTCT. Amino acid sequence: CAISAGAGKDTQYS.